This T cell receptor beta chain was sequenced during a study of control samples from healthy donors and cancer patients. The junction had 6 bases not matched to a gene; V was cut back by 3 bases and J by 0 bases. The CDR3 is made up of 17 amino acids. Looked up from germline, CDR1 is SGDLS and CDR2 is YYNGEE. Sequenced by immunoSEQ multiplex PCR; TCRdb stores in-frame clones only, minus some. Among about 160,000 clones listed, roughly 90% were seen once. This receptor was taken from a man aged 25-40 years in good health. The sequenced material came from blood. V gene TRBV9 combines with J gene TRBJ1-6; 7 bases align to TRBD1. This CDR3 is CASSEGQQSSYNSPLHF. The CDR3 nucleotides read TGTGCCAGCAGCGAGGGACAGCAGAGCTCCTATAATTCACCCCTCCACTTT. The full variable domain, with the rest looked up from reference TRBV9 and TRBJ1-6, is DSGVTQTPKHLITATGQRVTLRCSPRSGDLSVYWYQQSLDQGLQFLIQYYNGEERAKGNILERFSAQQFPDLHSELNLSSLELGDSALYFCASSEGQQSSYNSPLHFGNGTRLTVT.